This TCR beta chain is drawn from a study of blood T cells in healthy people across ages (dated by TCRdb to the mid-2010s). Study-wide context: In model experiments, roughly one uniquely barcoded TCR beta cDNA molecule per two T cells was captured by template switching. The donors were split into four age groups: young (average around 17 years), middle-aged (more than 35), aged (62) and long-lived (more than 80). Donors of different ages were randomly distributed across sequencing lanes to avoid experimental bias. To track age-related changes in TCR beta repertoire diversity, the study relied on deep sequencing normalized with unique cDNA molecular identifiers. The study analyzed two additional independent replicas of 1 million unique cDNA reads from the same blood draw for two donors, one aged 18 to 29 and one aged 80 or older. The full study reports these points: Because donor CMV infection status was unknown, age-related changes in expanded clonotypes were potentially confounded. Since profiling was done on bulk unsorted PBMCs, naive and antigen-experienced compartments could not be conclusively compared. Total diversity estimates from one million sequenced T cells were considered lower bounds and underestimates. As age increased, observed TCR beta diversity per million T cells dropped in a roughly linear way, and a significant reduction was already evident by age roughly 40. The long-lived group showed more naive CD4+ T cells, fewer expanded clones and increased TCR diversity than the aged group, suggesting age selection. Observed TCR beta diversity correlated strongly with the percentage of naive T cells measured by flow cytometry.

Receptor amplification or capture employed 5' RACE. Sequencing was carried out with an Illumina HiSeq 2500. A second PCR of roughly 7 to 12 cycles was run with a J-beta primer mix and a sample-barcoded 5' primer. A unique molecular identifier was introduced onto each TCR beta cDNA molecule by a template-switch 5' adaptor carrying 12 random nucleotides. Each sample yielded at least 3 million CDR3-containing paired-end reads. First-strand cDNA was synthesized from all RNA with the Mint cDNA synthesis kit, primed by a TRBC-specific oligonucleotide. Following uracil-DNA glycosylase treatment, all cDNA underwent a first 18-cycle PCR with the universal primers M1SS and BC2_uni_R. Per the source publication's procedure: For normalization, 1 million high-quality reads, each with a distinct molecular identifier, were randomly selected from each sample. Reads sharing molecular identifiers were discarded rather than binned into consensus sequences. MiTCR, set to a Q25 quality threshold and the strictest error-elimination algorithm, was used for CDR3 identification, clonotype clustering and error correction. A nonparametric unseen species model using Euler transformation provided a lower-bound estimate of total TCR beta diversity. TCRdb redid the processing of the public reads, applying fastp at Q25 and MiXCR, and retained in-frame beta chains. Merged by CDR3 protein, the rows form single entries marked with the most common genes and DNA. For this entry, the V and J calls and clone size follow TCRdb and not the study's own pipeline. Recorded for this sample are approximately 1,000,000 distinct CDR3 sequences; 35% to 40% of them occurred a single time. Approximately 14% of the sample comes from the top ten.

Only a few counts were recorded for this clonotype. This receptor's antigen is unknown. Base-call qualities are not available, and no considerably larger clone is one nucleotide away. The CDR3 sequence holds 15 residues, the cysteine and phenylalanine included. The only DNA kept is the CDR3, 45 bases in frame from the first base. V is pared back by 4 bases and J by 0 bases, with 13 bases lying between the germline termini. The donors were 40 or so Caucasian individuals from Russia, aged 6 to 90 years, who were systemically healthy. Each donor gave roughly 9 milliliters of peripheral blood, drawn into EDTA-treated Vacutainer tubes. Ficoll-Paque density-gradient centrifugation was used to isolate PBMCs, with at least 7 million obtained per sample. Total RNA, at least 5.5 micrograms per sample, was extracted from PBMCs with Trizol reagent. For every donor, flow cytometry on a PBMC aliquot measured the percentage of naive CD45RAhigh/CD27high T cells.

The chain links TRBV12-3 or TRBV12-4 with TRBJ2-7; tentative D gene TRBD1, with 6 bases matching. The material sequenced was blood. The source is a man aged 18 to 35 in good health. The DNA sequence is as follows: TGTGCCAGCAGTTCATCAGGGGTGCACTCCTACGAGCAGTACTTC. Its protein is CASSSSGVHSYEQYF.